Listed here are 31 T cell receptor beta chains from one sample, sequenced in a study of blood T cell repertoires in COVID-19. The repertoire was sequenced with immunoSEQ multiplex PCR; TCRdb's copy has only in-frame clones and lacks some. The sample holds about 59,000 clones, around 80% seen once. Source material: peripheral blood. The receptors stem from a woman aged 70-85 years with acute or convalescent COVID-19.

V gene TRBV6-5 combines with J gene TRBJ1-2, with a weak D call TRBD1 (5 bases). Deletions cut 5 bases from V and 8 bases from J, with 15 bases between. There are 13 residues in the CDR3. The germline V gene has CDR1 MNHEY and CDR2 SVGAGI. Here the CDR3 DNA reads TGTGCCAGCAGTACTGGGACTCGGGGAGGCTACACCTTC. It yields the protein CASSTGTRGGYTF.

The V call is TRBV2, the J call TRBJ2-2; 10 bases agree with TRBD1. Germline V CDR1 and CDR2: SNHLY, FYNNEI. The CDR3 spans 15 residues. Trimming cost V 2 bases and J 5 bases; bases outside gene matches: 2. This chain's CDR3 is CASSELGQGTGELFF. DNA for the CDR3: TGTGCCAGCAGTGAATTGGGACAGGGGACCGGGGAGCTGTTTTTT. The full variable domain, rest sourced from reference TRBV2 and TRBJ2-2, is EPEVTQTPSHQVTQMGQEVILRCVPISNHLYFYWYRQILGQKVEFLVSFYNNEISEKSEIFDDQFSVERPDGSNFTLKIRSTKLEDSAMYFCASSELGQGTGELFFGEGSRLTVL.

This clone was seen once. This chain joins TRBV6-1 and TRBJ2-7; D might be TRBD2 (5 bases). The V gene's germline CDR1 is MNHNS and CDR2 SASEGT. This CDR3 comprises 13 residues. The V gene lost 1 base and the J gene lost 6 bases, with 10 bases spanning the gap. CDR3 DNA sequence: TGTGCCAGCAGTGAAGTTCGGGGTACCGAGCAGTACTTC. Amino acid sequence: CASSEVRGTEQYF.

The rearrangement uses TRBV7-9 and TRBJ1-2, with a weak D call TRBD1 (6 bases). Deletions cut 5 bases from V and 6 bases from J, with 19 bases between. Germline CDR1 SEHNR, CDR2 FQNEAQ (reference sequence). This CDR3 is 15 amino acids long. The CDR3 loop reads CASSELTGDENGYTF. The CDR3 region has the DNA TGTGCCAGCAGCGAACTGACAGGCGATGAAAATGGCTACACCTTC. Complete variable domain (other parts from reference TRBV7-9 and TRBJ1-2): DTGVSQNPRHKITKRGQNVTFRCDPISEHNRLYWYRQTLGQGPEFLTYFQNEAQLEKSRLLSDRFSAERPKGSFSTLEIQRTEQGDSAMYLCASSELTGDENGYTFGSGTRLTVV.

The chain links TRBV11-1 to TRBJ2-7, with TRBD2 matching 8 bases. From germline, CDR1 is SGHAT and CDR2 FQDESV (reference sequence). V lost 3 bases to trimming and J lost 0 bases; unmatched junction nucleotides: 4. The CDR3 covers 15 residues. Here the CDR3 DNA reads TGTGCCAGCAGCTTGGCGGGGGGCCTCTCCTACGAGCAGTACTTC. It specifies CASSLAGGLSYEQYF.

V is TRBV24-1 and J is TRBJ2-3, with D perhaps TRBD2 (5 bases). With 3 bases removed from V and 0 bases from J, the gap between germline ends came to 12 bases. CDR1 KGHDR and CDR2 SFDVKD come from the germline V gene. This CDR3 is built from 16 residues. In DNA form, the CDR3 reads TGTGCCACCAGTGATAGGAGCGGCGAGAGCACAGATACGCAGTATTTT. It yields the protein CATSDRSGESTDTQYF.

V and J are TRBV15 and TRBJ1-4, with D perhaps matching TRBD1 (5 bases). The CDR3 sequence is 15 residues long. From germline, CDR1 is LNHNV and CDR2 YYDKDF (reference sequence). V lost 0 bases and J lost 8, with 13 bases in between. The CDR3 region has the DNA TGTGCCACCAGCAGAGATCCGGGGGGATTCGAAAAACTGTTTTTT. It specifies CATSRDPGGFEKLFF.

Here the CDR3 reads CASSQDREETQYF. The CDR3 DNA reads as TGTGCCAGTAGTCAGGACAGGGAGGAGACCCAGTACTTC. The gene calls are TRBV19 and TRBJ2-5, with 8 bases lining up with TRBD1. CDR1 and CDR2 from the germline V gene are LNHDA and SQIVND (reference sequence). With V trimmed by 5 bases and J by 5 bases, 4 bases remained unmatched. CDR3 length equals 13 residues. Supplemented by reference TRBV19 and TRBJ2-5, the full variable domain reads DGGITQSPKYLFRKEGQNVTLSCEQNLNHDAMYWYRQDPGQGLRLIYYSQIVNDFQKGDIAEGYSVSREKKESFPLTVTSAQKNPTAFYLCASSQDREETQYFGPGTRLLVL.

J is TRBJ1-1 and V is TRBV28; D might be TRBD1 (6 bases). There are 12 residues in the CDR3. Trimming shortened V by 6 bases and J by 6 bases, and 11 bases separated the two germline ends. Germline lookup yields CDR1 MDHEN and CDR2 SYDVKM. This chain's CDR3 is CASRQGGAEAFF. The CDR3, as DNA: TGTGCCAGCAGACAGGGAGGGGCTGAAGCTTTCTTT.

The chain links TRBV27 to TRBJ1-2; the match to TRBD1 covers 7 bases. Losses at the gene ends were 8 bases for V and 5 bases for J; bases not matched to a gene: 8. Germline CDR1 is MNHEY and CDR2 is SMNVEV (reference sequence). The CDR3 covers 13 residues. DNA for the CDR3: TGTGCCAGCTCCCAAGGGGGACAGTATGGCTACACCTTC. Amino acids: CASSQGGQYGYTF.

V usage is TRBV27 and J usage is TRBJ2-2; TRBD1 might be the D (6 bases). Germline-derived CDR1 and CDR2 are MNHEY and SMNVEV (reference sequence). CDR3 length: 15 residues. The V gene lost 7 bases and the J gene lost 5 bases, with 17 bases spanning the gap. This chain's CDR3 is CASIRNREGTGELFF. The CDR3 DNA reads as TGTGCCAGCATCCGGAACAGGGAAGGAACCGGGGAGCTGTTTTTT.

The chain uses TRBV29-1 and TRBJ2-3; 12 bases map to TRBD2. The CDR3 has 15 residues. Germline trimming cut 5 bases from V and 8 bases from J; bases unmatched to any gene: 11. CDR1 and CDR2 (germline): SQVTM, ANQGSEA. In DNA, the CDR3 is TGCAGCGTTACTAGCGGGGGGACCAGCCTGCCTACGCAGTATTTT. This translates into CSVTSGGTSLPTQYF.

This clone was observed a few times. This chain links TRBV3-1 (or the pseudogene TRBV3-2) with TRBJ2-7; no clear D gene. CDR1 is LGHDT, CDR2 YNNKEL, per germline (reference sequence). Trimming removed 4 bases from V and 2 bases from J, with 9 bases in between. This CDR3 is 13 amino acids long. The CDR3 protein is CASSPDGPYEQYF. In DNA form, the CDR3 reads TGTGCCAGCAGCCCTGATGGCCCCTACGAGCAGTACTTC.

The chain uses TRBV19 and TRBJ2-2; TRBD2 agrees at 11 bases. This CDR3 comprises 16 residues. Looked up from germline, CDR1 is LNHDA and CDR2 is SQIVND (reference sequence). After removal of 9 bases from V and 1 base from J, the junction contained 7 bases not matched to a gene. CDR3 protein: CARRAGTSGNTGELFF. CDR3 DNA sequence: TGTGCCAGAAGGGCCGGGACTAGCGGGAACACCGGGGAGCTGTTTTTT.

This rearrangement joins TRBV24-1 to TRBJ2-5; 8 bases map to TRBD2. In germline, CDR1 is KGHDR, CDR2 SFDVKD. With 8 bases clipped from V and 8 bases from J, the junction kept 9 bases outside the gene matches. The CDR3 runs to 13 residues. The CDR3 DNA follows: TGTGCCACCATGGGAGCGGGGGTAGGAACCCAGTACTTC. This sequence encodes CATMGAGVGTQYF.

This clone was detected only a few times. The chain employs TRBV5-1 and TRBJ1-2; TRBD1 agrees at 10 bases. From germline, CDR1 is SGHRS and CDR2 YFSETQ. This CDR3 is 14 amino acids long. Trimming took 0 bases from V and 5 from J; bases not matched to a gene: 1. DNA of the CDR3: TGCGCCAGCAGCTTGGGACAGGGGGCTTATGGCTACACCTTC. This codes for CASSLGQGAYGYTF.

V gene TRBV9 combines with J gene TRBJ2-1, with unresolved D. This CDR3 is built from 15 residues. In germline, CDR1 is SGDLS, CDR2 YYNGEE. Deletions cut 3 bases from V and 0 bases from J, with 10 bases between. CDR3 sequence (DNA): TGTGCCAGCAGCGCCAGCGAAGGCTCCTACAATGAGCAGTTCTTC. Amino acid sequence: CASSASEGSYNEQFF.

This clone was counted between two and nine times. The chain combines TRBV7-9 with TRBJ2-2, with 12 bases that match TRBD1. This CDR3 contains 15 residues. CDR1 and CDR2 (germline): SEHNR, FQNEAQ (reference sequence). Trimming cost V 5 bases and J 4 bases; bases outside gene matches: 2. DNA of the CDR3: TGTGCCAGCAGCGGGGACAGGGGGCTCACCGGGGAGCTGTTTTTT. It encodes CASSGDRGLTGELFF.

This chain connects TRBV29-1 to TRBJ1-4; no firm D call. V was cut by 5 bases and J by 1 base, with 8 bases left in between. Germline V gene data show CDR1 as SQVTM and CDR2 as ANQGSEA. This CDR3 comprises 13 residues. CDR3 coding DNA: TGCAGCGTTTTGCGGGGAACTAATGAAAAACTGTTTTTT. It translates to CSVLRGTNEKLFF.

The chain uses TRBV18 and TRBJ1-4; 8 nucleotides line up with TRBD1. The CDR3 sequence is 15 residues long. Per germline, CDR1 KGHSH and CDR2 LQKENI. Losses at the gene ends were 3 bases for V and 8 bases for J; bases not matched to a gene: 8. The CDR3 region has the DNA TGTGCCAGCTCACCCGGATCGAACAGGGGGGAAAAACTGTTTTTT. It specifies CASSPGSNRGEKLFF.

The chain employs TRBV2 and TRBJ2-7; no reliable D call. The CDR3 spans 13 residues. The ends were cut back, 6 bases at V and 3 bases at J, with 12 bases in the middle. CDR1 SNHLY and CDR2 FYNNEI come from the germline V gene. The CDR3 DNA follows: TGTGCCAGCAGGGTCATTTGGAGCTACGAGCAGTACTTC. Amino acid sequence: CASRVIWSYEQYF.

The sample holds a few counts of this clone. The chain combines TRBV9 with TRBJ2-3; 8 nucleotides align to TRBD1. The CDR3 runs 15 residues. Germline V gene sequence: CDR1 SGDLS, CDR2 YYNGEE. The V gene end was trimmed by 4 bases and the J gene end by 4 bases; junction bases not matched to a gene: 8. The CDR3 region is CASSTPGQVADTQYF. The CDR3 bases are TGTGCCAGCAGCACCCCGGGACAGGTGGCAGATACGCAGTATTTT.

This chain connects TRBV28 to TRBJ2-7; TRBD2 matches at 10 bases. This CDR3 is 16 amino acids long. Germline-derived CDR1 and CDR2 are MDHEN and SYDVKM. With 6 bases clipped from V and 2 bases from J, the junction kept 10 bases outside the gene matches. The CDR3 spells CASRVTLAGGTYEQYF. The CDR3 nucleotides read TGTGCCAGCAGAGTTACTTTAGCGGGGGGTACCTACGAGCAGTACTTC.

J is TRBJ2-6 and V is TRBV9, with D unclear. The CDR3 runs 13 residues. Germline V gene lookup returns CDR1 SGDLS and CDR2 YYNGEE. Trimming shortened V by 7 bases and J by 1 base, and 6 bases separated the two germline ends. As DNA, the CDR3 is TGTGCCAGCGCCCGGTCTGGGGCCAACGTCCTGACTTTC. Amino acid sequence: CASARSGANVLTF.

The chain recombines TRBV9 with TRBJ2-1; 8 bases match TRBD2. Germline V lookup: CDR1 SGDLS, CDR2 YYNGEE. CDR3 length: 16 amino acids. After removal of 7 bases from V and 8 bases from J, the junction contained 17 bases not matched to a gene. The DNA for the CDR3 is TGTGCCAGCGGAGCCTTATTCGGGGGGGCCTCTGATGAGCAGTTCTTC. It encodes CASGALFGGASDEQFF.

A few counts support this clone. This chain uses TRBV29-1 with TRBJ1-2; 8 nucleotides match TRBD1. Trimming took 4 bases from V and 3 from J; bases not matched to a gene: 10. Germline CDR1 reads SQVTM; CDR2 reads ANQGSEA. The length of the CDR3 is 15 residues. This chain's CDR3 is CSVVAIQGADYGYTF. The DNA of the CDR3 is TGCAGCGTTGTGGCGATCCAGGGGGCGGACTATGGCTACACCTTC.

The CDR3 spells CASSESVLAPYNEQFF. CDR3 nucleotide sequence: TGTGCCAGCAGTGAATCCGTTCTAGCGCCGTACAATGAGCAGTTCTTC. V usage is TRBV6-1 and J usage is TRBJ2-1; a possible D gene is TRBD2 (6 bases). CDR3 length equals 16 residues. The germline V and J ends were trimmed by 2 bases and 4 bases, with 15 bases remaining between them. Germline lookup yields CDR1 MNHNS and CDR2 SASEGT.

The chain uses TRBV12-3 or TRBV12-4 and TRBJ1-1; a possible D gene is TRBD1 (6 bases). This CDR3 has 13 amino acids. V lost 6 bases, J lost 1 base, and 9 bases lay in between. The CDR3 region is CASSTGTNTEAFF. In DNA, the CDR3 is TGTGCCAGCAGCACAGGGACGAACACTGAAGCTTTCTTT.

The DNA of the CDR3 is TGCGCCAGCAGCCAAGTAACAGGACAGGGTGGCTATGGCTACACCTTC. It specifies CASSQVTGQGGYGYTF. The chain joins TRBV4-1 to TRBJ1-2; 8 nucleotides match TRBD1. V shed 1 base, J shed 4 bases, and the junction held 8 bases outside the gene matches. CDR3 length: 16 residues. Germline CDR1 MGHRA, CDR2 YSYEKL.

This chain uses TRBV27 with TRBJ2-7; TRBD1 agrees at 10 bases. J lost 4 bases, V lost 3 bases, and 3 bases had no gene match. Germline CDR1 is MNHEY and CDR2 is SMNVEV (reference sequence). The CDR3 runs to 14 residues. The CDR3 loop is CASSFRTGGYEQYF. As DNA, the CDR3 is TGTGCCAGCAGTTTTAGGACAGGGGGGTACGAGCAGTACTTC.

This clone appeared a single time. The J gene is TRBJ1-3, the V gene TRBV7-9; no clear D gene. CDR3 length: 15 residues. Trimming stripped 6 bases from V and 2 bases from J, with 14 bases between. The germline CDR1 and CDR2 sequences are SEHNR and FQNEAQ (reference sequence). This CDR3 reads CASRPVDFAGNTIYF. CDR3 nucleotides: TGTGCCAGCAGGCCCGTAGATTTTGCTGGAAACACCATATATTTT.